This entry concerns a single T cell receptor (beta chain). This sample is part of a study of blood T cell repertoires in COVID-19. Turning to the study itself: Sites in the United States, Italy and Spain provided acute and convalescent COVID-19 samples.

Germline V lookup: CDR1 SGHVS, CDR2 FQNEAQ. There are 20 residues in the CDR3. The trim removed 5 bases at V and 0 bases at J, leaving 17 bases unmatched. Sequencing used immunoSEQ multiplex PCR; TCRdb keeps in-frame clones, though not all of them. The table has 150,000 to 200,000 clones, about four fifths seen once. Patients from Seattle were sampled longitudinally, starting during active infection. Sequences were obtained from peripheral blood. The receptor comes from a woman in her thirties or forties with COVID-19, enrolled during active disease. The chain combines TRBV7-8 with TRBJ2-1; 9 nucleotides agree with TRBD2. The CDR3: CASSQEGVAGARSSYNEQFF. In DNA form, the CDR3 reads TGTGCCAGCAGCCAAGAAGGAGTAGCGGGGGCTCGCAGCTCCTACAATGAGCAGTTCTTC. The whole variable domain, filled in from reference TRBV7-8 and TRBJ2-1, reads GAGVSQSPRYKVAKRGQDVALRCDPISGHVSLFWYQQALGQGPEFLTYFQNEAQLDKSGLPSDRFFAERPEGSVSTLKIQRTQQEDSAVYLCASSQEGVAGARSSYNEQFFGPGTRLTVL.